These 14 T cell receptor beta chains originate from one sample sequenced in a study of neurological immune-mediated disorders. TCRdb used MiXCR to reprocess the 5' RACE reads, holding one entry per CDR3 protein. In the table there are about 46,000 distinct CDR3 sequences, around 4.5% of which are singletons. Sequencing was performed on PBMCs. The receptors were gathered from a woman aged 60-75 years with multiple sclerosis.

There are many counts of this clonotype. The CDR3 DNA is TGTGCCAGCAGCCTAACTGGGGCTACCTACAATGAGCAGTTCTTC. Encoded protein: CASSLTGATYNEQFF. The chain employs TRBV7-2 and TRBJ2-1; maybe TRBD1 (5 bases). The germline V and J ends were trimmed by 5 bases and 2 bases, with 13 bases remaining between them. This CDR3 is 15 amino acids long. Germline CDR1 and CDR2: SGHTA and FQGNSA. Complete variable domain (other parts from reference TRBV7-2 and TRBJ2-1): GAGVSQSPSNKVTEKGKDVELRCDPISGHTALYWYRQSLGQGLEFLIYFQGNSAPDKSGLPSDRFSAERTGGSVSTLTIQRTQQEDSAVYLCASSLTGATYNEQFFGPGTRLTVL.

This clonotype was detected many times. The rearrangement joins TRBV9 to TRBJ2-3; D is possibly TRBD1 (5 bases). Germline V gene data show CDR1 as SGDLS and CDR2 as YYNGEE. Trimming shortened V by 3 bases and J by 1 base, and 9 bases separated the two germline ends. The CDR3 totals 14 residues. CDR3 loop: CASSALGGTDTQYF. The CDR3 nucleotides read TGTGCCAGCAGCGCCTTAGGGGGCACAGATACGCAGTATTTT.

In its sample, this clonotype was seen many times. The CDR3 nucleotides are TGTGCCAGCAGCGCAATAACAGGGGCGCTAAAGACCCAGTACTTC. The encoded protein is CASSAITGALKTQYF. The rearrangement uses TRBV11-2 and TRBJ2-5; 7 bases map to TRBD1. Germline V gives CDR1 SGHAT, CDR2 FQNNGV. Germline trimming cut 5 bases from V and 6 bases from J; bases unmatched to any gene: 12. The CDR3 sequence is 15 residues long.

This clonotype was counted ten times or more. The V call is TRBV6-4, the J call TRBJ2-3; weak D call: TRBD2 (6 bases). V lost 6 bases and J lost 4, with 14 bases in between. CDR3 size: 14 residues. Germline V gene data show CDR1 as MRHNA and CDR2 as SNTAGT. As DNA, the CDR3 is TGTGCCAGCAGCCTCGTAACGGGGGCAGATACGCAGTATTTT. This encodes CASSLVTGADTQYF.

The genes are TRBV7-3 and TRBJ2-1, with unresolved D. This CDR3 is 14 amino acids long. The germline V gene has CDR1 SGHTA and CDR2 FQGTGA. Deletions cut 0 bases from V and 4 bases from J, with 7 bases between. CDR3 amino acids: CASSLTPNYNEQFF. Here the CDR3 DNA reads TGTGCCAGCAGCTTAACGCCTAATTACAATGAGCAGTTCTTC.

V is TRBV5-1 and J is TRBJ1-1; D uncertain. V was trimmed by 9 bases and J by 2 bases, leaving 14 bases between them. The V gene's germline CDR1 is SGHRS and CDR2 YFSETQ. The CDR3 spans 13 residues. CDR3 loop: CATRAEENTEAFF. CDR3 in DNA: TGCGCCACCCGGGCGGAGGAAAACACTGAAGCTTTCTTT.

The genes are TRBV3-1 and TRBJ1-1; D is possibly TRBD1 (6 bases). CDR3 length: 13 residues. Trimming shortened V by 4 bases and J by 2 bases, and 8 bases separated the two germline ends. Per the germline V gene, CDR1 is LGHDT and CDR2 is YNNKEL (reference sequence). The CDR3 region is CASSLQGNTEAFF. CDR3 DNA: TGTGCCAGCAGCCTACAGGGAAACACTGAAGCTTTCTTT.

This clonotype came up a few times. The chain carries TRBV12-3 or TRBV12-4 and TRBJ2-6, with a possible D match to TRBD1 (7 bases). The CDR3 is 15 amino acids. Trimming took off 8 bases at V and 3 bases at J, with 14 bases between the two ends. The CDR3 nucleotides are TGTGCCAGCGGCAGGGGGGTTGGTGGGGCCAACGTCCTGACTTTC. As protein: CASGRGVGGANVLTF.

At least ten counts were recorded for this clonotype. This chain joins TRBV5-1 and TRBJ1-1, with a weak D call TRBD1 (6 bases). With 3 bases removed from V and 0 bases from J, the gap between germline ends came to 6 bases. Germline CDR1 reads SGHRS; CDR2 reads YFSETQ. The CDR3 runs to 13 residues. The CDR3 sequence is CASSYRVNTEAFF. The CDR3 nucleotides read TGCGCCAGCAGCTACAGGGTGAACACTGAAGCTTTCTTT. The variable domain in full, with the rest retrieved from reference TRBV5-1 and TRBJ1-1, is KAGVTQTPRYLIKTRGQQVTLSCSPISGHRSVSWYQQTPGQGLQFLFEYFSETQRNKGNFPGRFSGRQFSNSRSEMNVSTLELGDSALYLCASSYRVNTEAFFGQGTRLTVV.

The chain is built from TRBV18 and TRBJ2-2; TRBD2 is a possible D gene (5 bases). From germline, CDR1 is KGHSH and CDR2 LQKENI. The CDR3 spans 16 residues. V was pared by 0 bases and J by 1 base, with 9 bases between. CDR3 sequence: CASSPPTRLNTGELFF. DNA for the CDR3: TGTGCCAGCTCACCACCTACTAGACTGAACACCGGGGAGCTGTTTTTT.

This clonotype showed up many times. The V and J genes are TRBV20-1 and TRBJ2-7; 7 nucleotides align to TRBD2. V was clipped by 2 bases and J by 3 bases; unmatched bases: 4. Per germline, CDR1 DFQATT and CDR2 SNEGSKA (reference sequence). This CDR3 has 13 amino acids. CDR3: CSARSRGDYEQYV. The CDR3 nucleotides are TGCAGTGCTAGATCCCGGGGGGACTACGAGCAGTACGTC.

This clonotype occurred a few times. The J gene is TRBJ2-3, the V gene TRBV7-2; D unclear. The germline V and J ends were trimmed by 0 bases and 3 bases, with 7 bases remaining between them. The V gene's germline CDR1 is SGHTA and CDR2 FQGNSA. The CDR3 loop spans 14 amino acids. For the CDR3, the DNA is TGTGCCAGCAGCTTAGCGCTGGAGACAGATACGCAGTATTTT. This encodes CASSLALETDTQYF.

This clonotype came up many times. J is TRBJ2-6 and V is TRBV10-3; no clear D. Germline lookup yields CDR1 ENHRY and CDR2 SYGVKD. V lost 6 bases, J lost 0 bases, and 9 bases lay in between. The CDR3 has 15 residues. The CDR3 DNA sequence: TGTGCCATCAGGGCAGACAACTCTGGGGCCAACGTCCTGACTTTC. It translates to CAIRADNSGANVLTF.

In its sample, this clonotype was seen many times. This chain connects TRBV20-1 to TRBJ1-6, with 7 positions matching TRBD1. V was clipped by 6 bases and J by 5 bases; unmatched bases: 4. This CDR3 is 13 amino acids long. Germline V gene data show CDR1 as DFQATT and CDR2 as SNEGSKA (reference sequence). The CDR3 nucleotides are TGCAGTGCGAGACAGGGCCATAATTCACCCCTCCACTTT. Residues: CSARQGHNSPLHF.